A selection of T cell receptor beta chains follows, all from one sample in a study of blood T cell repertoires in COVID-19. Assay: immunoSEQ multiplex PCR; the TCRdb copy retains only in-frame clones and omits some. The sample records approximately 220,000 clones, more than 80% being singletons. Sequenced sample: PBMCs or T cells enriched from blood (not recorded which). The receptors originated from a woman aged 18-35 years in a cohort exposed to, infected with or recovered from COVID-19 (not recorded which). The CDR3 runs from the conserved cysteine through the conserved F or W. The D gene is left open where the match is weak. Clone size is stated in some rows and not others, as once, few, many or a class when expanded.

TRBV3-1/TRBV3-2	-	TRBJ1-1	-	CASSQAVSSTEAFF	TGTGCCAGCAGCCAAGCTGTATCCAGCACTGAAGCTTTCTTT
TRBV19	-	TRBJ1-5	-	CASSILGGQPQHF	TGTGCCAGTAGTATATTGGGAGGTCAGCCCCAGCATTTT
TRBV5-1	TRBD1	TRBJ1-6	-	CASSPTGQGMQSPLHF	TGCGCCAGCAGCCCCACGGGACAGGGGATGCAGTCACCCCTCCACTTT
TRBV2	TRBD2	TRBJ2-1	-	CASSEDTSGLEFF	TGTGCCAGCAGTGAAGACACTAGCGGCCTGGAGTTCTTC
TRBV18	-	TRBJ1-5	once	CASSPNDRYNQPQHF	TGTGCCAGCTCACCAAATGACAGGTACAATCAGCCCCAGCATTTT
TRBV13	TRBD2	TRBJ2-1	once	CASSSTSGRVSEQFF	TGTGCCAGCAGCTCCACGAGCGGGAGGGTCAGTGAGCAGTTCTTC
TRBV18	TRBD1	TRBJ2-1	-	CASSPPPGGNEQFF	TGTGCCAGCTCACCACCGCCAGGGGGCAATGAGCAGTTCTTC
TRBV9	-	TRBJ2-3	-	CASSVDKDTQYF	TGTGCCAGCAGCGTAGATAAAGATACGCAGTATTTT
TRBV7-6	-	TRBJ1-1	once	CASSLASHDSTEAFF	TGTGCCAGCAGCTTAGCTTCTCATGACAGCACTGAAGCTTTCTTT
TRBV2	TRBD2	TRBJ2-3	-	CASSEAGGNTQYF	TGTGCCAGCAGTGAAGCGGGAGGGAATACGCAGTATTTT